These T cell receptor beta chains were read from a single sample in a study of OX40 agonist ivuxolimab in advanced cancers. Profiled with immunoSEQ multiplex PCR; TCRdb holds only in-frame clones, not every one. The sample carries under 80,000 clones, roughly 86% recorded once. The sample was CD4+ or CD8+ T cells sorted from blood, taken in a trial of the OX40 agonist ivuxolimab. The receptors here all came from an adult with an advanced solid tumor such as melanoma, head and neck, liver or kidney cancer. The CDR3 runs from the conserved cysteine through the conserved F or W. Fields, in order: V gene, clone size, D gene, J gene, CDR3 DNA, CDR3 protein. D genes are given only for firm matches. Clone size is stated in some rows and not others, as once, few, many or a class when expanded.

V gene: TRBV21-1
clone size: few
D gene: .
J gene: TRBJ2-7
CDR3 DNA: TGTGCCAGCAAGCAAGGGAGGTGCGGGTCCTACGAGCAGTACTTC
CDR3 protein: CASKQGRCGSYEQYF

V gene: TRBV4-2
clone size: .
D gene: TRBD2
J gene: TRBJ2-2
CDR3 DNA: TGTGCCAGCAGCCAAGAGGCTAGCGGGAACGGCGGGGAGCTGTTTTTT
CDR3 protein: CASSQEASGNGGELFF

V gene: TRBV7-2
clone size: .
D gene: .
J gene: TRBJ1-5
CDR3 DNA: TGTGCCAGCAGCTCCGACAGCGATCAGCCCCAGCATTTT
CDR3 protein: CASSSDSDQPQHF

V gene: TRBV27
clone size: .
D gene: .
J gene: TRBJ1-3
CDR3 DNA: TGTGCCAGCCGGGGATCTGGAAACACCATATATTTT
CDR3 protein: CASRGSGNTIYF

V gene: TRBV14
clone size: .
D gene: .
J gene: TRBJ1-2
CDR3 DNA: TGTGCCAGCAGCCAAGATAGAGTAGGTGGCTACACCTTC
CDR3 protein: CASSQDRVGGYTF

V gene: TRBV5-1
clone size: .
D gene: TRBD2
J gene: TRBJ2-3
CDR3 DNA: TGCGCCAGCAGCTTGGATGTAGGGACTAGCGGCACAGATACGCAGTATTTT
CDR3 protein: CASSLDVGTSGTDTQYF

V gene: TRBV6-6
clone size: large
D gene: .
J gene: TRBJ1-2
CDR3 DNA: TGTGCCAGCAGTTACCCGGGGTCTAACTATGGCTACACCTTC
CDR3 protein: CASSYPGSNYGYTF

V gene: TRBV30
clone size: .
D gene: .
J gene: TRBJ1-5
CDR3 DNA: TGTGCCTGGAGTCGACAGAGAGATCAGCCCCAGCATTTT
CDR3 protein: CAWSRQRDQPQHF

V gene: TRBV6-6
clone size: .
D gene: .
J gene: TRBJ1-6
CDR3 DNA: TGTGCCAGCAGGGTGGATTCACCCCTCCACTTT
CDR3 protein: CASRVDSPLHF

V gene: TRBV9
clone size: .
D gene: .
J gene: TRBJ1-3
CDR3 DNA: TGTGCCAGCAGCGTAGCGACGGACTCTGGAAACACCATATATTTT
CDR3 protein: CASSVATDSGNTIYF

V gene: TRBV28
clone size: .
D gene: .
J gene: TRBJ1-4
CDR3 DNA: TGTGCCAGCACCTACGTGGGGGGGCAGAATAATGAAAAACTGTTTTTT
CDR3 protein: CASTYVGGQNNEKLFF

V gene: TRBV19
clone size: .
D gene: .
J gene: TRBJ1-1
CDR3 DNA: TGTGCCAGTAGTCCCCGGGACGTGAACACTGAAGCTTTCTTT
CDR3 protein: CASSPRDVNTEAFF

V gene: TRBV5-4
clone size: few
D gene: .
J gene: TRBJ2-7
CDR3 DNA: TGTGCCAGCAGCTCGGGCCCCTACTACGAGCAGTACTTC
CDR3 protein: CASSSGPYYEQYF

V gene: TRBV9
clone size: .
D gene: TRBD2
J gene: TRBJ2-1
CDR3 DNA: TGTGCCAGCGGCTCCGGCCCCCTAGCGGGGGGCTACAATGAGCAGTTCTTC
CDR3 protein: CASGSGPLAGGYNEQFF

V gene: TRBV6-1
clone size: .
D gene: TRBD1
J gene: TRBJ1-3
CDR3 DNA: TGTGCCAGTTCCAGGGGGTCTGGAAACACCATATATTTT
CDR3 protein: CASSRGSGNTIYF

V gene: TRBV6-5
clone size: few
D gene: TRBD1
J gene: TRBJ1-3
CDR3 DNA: TGTGCCAGCAGTTCGGGACAGGGGGCATCTGGAAACACCATATATTTT
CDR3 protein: CASSSGQGASGNTIYF

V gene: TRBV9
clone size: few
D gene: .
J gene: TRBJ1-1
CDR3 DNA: TGTGCCAGCAGCGTAGACGAGGGCGCGGATATGAACACTGAAGCTTTCTTT
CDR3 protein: CASSVDEGADMNTEAFF

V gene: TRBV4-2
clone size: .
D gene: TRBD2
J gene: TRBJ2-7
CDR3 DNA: TGTGCCAGCAGCCCGGGGAGTAGCGGGAAATACGAGCAGTACTTC
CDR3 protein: CASSPGSSGKYEQYF

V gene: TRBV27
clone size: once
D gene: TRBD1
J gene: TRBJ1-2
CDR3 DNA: TGTGCCAGCAGTGCGACAGGGTTTGGCTACACCTTC
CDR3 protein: CASSATGFGYTF

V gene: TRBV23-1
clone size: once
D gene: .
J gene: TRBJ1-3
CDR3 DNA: TGCGCCAGCCCACCCCCGACAGAGTTCTCTGGAAACACCATATATTTT
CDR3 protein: CASPPPTEFSGNTIYF

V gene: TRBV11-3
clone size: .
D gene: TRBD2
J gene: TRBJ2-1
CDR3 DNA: TGTGCCAGCAGCTTAGTGATAGCGGGAGGGCCCGTTGAGCAGTTCTTC
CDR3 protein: CASSLVIAGGPVEQFF

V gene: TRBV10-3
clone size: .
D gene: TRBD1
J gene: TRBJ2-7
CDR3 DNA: TGTGCCATCAGTGGACAGGGAATCGAGCAGTACTTC
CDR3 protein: CAISGQGIEQYF

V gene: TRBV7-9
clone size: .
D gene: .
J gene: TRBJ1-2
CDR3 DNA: TGTGCCAGCAGCCCCCCCGGGAACTATGGCTACACCTTC
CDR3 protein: CASSPPGNYGYTF

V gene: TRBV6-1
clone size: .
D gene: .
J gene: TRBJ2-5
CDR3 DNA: TGTGCCAGCAGGGTTAGACAAGAGACCCAGTACTTC
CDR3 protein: CASRVRQETQYF

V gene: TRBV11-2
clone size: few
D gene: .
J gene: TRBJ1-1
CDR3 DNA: TGTGCCAGCAGTTTTGAAGCTTTCTTT
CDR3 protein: CASSFEAFF

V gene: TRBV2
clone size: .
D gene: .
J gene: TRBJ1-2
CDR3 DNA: TGTGCCAGCAGTGAACTGGGAGGCGGTCGTGGCTACACCTTC
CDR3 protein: CASSELGGGRGYTF

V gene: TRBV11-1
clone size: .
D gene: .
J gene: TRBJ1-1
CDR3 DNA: TGTGCCAGCAGCCTGGGCAGGGGCGGTGAAGCTTTCTTT
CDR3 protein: CASSLGRGGEAFF

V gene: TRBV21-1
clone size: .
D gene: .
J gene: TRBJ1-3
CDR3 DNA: TGTGCCAGCAGCAAAGTAGTGTACGCCAGGACTACGGGAAACACCATATATTTT
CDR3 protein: CASSKVVYARTTGNTIYF

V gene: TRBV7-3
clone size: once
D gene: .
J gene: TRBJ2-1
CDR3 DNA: TGTGCCAGCAGCCTGGCGGAGGGGACCTACAATGAGCAGTTCTTC
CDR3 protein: CASSLAEGTYNEQFF

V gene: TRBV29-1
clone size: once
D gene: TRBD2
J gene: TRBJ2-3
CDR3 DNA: TGCAGCGTTGAGACTAGCGGCACAGATACGCAGTATTTT
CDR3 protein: CSVETSGTDTQYF

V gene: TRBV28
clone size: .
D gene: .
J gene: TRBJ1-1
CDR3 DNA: TGTGCCAGCAGTTTAGGCAAGGGGGCTTTCTTT
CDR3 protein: CASSLGKGAFF

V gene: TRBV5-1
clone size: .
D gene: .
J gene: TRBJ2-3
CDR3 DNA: TGCGCCAGCAGCTTCCCGGGGAGAGATACGCAGTATTTT
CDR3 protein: CASSFPGRDTQYF

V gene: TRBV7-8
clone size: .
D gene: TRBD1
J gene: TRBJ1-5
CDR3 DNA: TGTGCCAGCAGCTTAACATCTTCCGGGACAGTGAACCCCCAGCCCCAGCATTTT
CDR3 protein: CASSLTSSGTVNPQPQHF

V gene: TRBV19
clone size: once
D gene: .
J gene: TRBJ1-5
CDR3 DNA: TGTGCCAGTAGTATTCCGGGTTTAGGCAATCAGCCCCAGCATTTT
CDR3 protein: CASSIPGLGNQPQHF

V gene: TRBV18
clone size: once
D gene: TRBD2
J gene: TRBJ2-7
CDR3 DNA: TGTGCCAGCTCACCCCCGGGGAGGACTAGCGGGAGGAGATTGGGCTACGAGCAGTACTTC
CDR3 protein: CASSPPGRTSGRRLGYEQYF

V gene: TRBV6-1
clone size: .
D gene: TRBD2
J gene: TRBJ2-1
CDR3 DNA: TGTGCCAGCGAGCGGGGGTCGAGCTCCTACAATGAGCAGTTCTTC
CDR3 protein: CASERGSSSYNEQFF

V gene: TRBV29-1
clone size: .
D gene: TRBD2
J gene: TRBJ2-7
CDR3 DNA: TGCAGCGTGGGGCCGGGGGGGAGCTCCTACGAGCAGTACTTC
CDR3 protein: CSVGPGGSSYEQYF

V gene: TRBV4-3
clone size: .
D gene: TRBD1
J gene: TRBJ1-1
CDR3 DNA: TGCGCCAGCAGCCCAGGGGGACAGGGCACTGAAGCTTTCTTT
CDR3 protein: CASSPGGQGTEAFF

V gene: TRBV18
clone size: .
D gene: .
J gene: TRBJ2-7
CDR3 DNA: TGTGCCAGCTCAGAAGGCGCCCGCCAAGAGCAGTACTTC
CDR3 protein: CASSEGARQEQYF

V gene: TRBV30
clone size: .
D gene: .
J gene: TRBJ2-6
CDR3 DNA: TGTGCCTGGGTGATGGGGGCCAACGTCCTGACTTTC
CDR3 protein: CAWVMGANVLTF

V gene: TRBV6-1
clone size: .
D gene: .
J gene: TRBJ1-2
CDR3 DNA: TGTGCCAGCACGGAGACCCGGCGGGGCTACACCTTC
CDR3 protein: CASTETRRGYTF

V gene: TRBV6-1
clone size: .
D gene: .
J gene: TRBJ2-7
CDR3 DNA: TGTGCCAGCAGTGAAGTCAGGGAAACGTACGAGCAGTACTTC
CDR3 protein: CASSEVRETYEQYF

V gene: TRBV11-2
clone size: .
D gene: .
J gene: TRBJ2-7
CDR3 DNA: TGTGCCAGCAGCCGACTCGTGCCCCCGTACGAGCAGTACTTC
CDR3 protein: CASSRLVPPYEQYF

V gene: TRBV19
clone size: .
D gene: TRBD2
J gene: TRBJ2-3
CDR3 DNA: TGTGCCAGTAAGGTAGCGGGAGTGGGGAGAACAGATACGCAGTATTTT
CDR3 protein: CASKVAGVGRTDTQYF

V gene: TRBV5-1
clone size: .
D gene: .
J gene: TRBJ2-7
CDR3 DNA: TGCGCCAGCAGCTTGGGGTCGGGCAGCCCCTACGAGCAGTACTTC
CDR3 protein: CASSLGSGSPYEQYF

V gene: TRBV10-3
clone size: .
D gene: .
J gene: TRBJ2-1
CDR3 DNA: TGTGCCAATAGCGCGCGGGGTTATGAGCAGTTCTTC
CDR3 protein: CANSARGYEQFF

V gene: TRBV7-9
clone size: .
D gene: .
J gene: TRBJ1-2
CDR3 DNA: TGTGCCAGCAGCTTGCTTACCAGCGCCCAATATGGCTACACCTTC
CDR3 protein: CASSLLTSAQYGYTF

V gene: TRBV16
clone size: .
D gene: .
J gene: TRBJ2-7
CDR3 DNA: TGTGCCAGCAGCCCGAGACGGACAGCCTACGAGCAGTACTTC
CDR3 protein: CASSPRRTAYEQYF

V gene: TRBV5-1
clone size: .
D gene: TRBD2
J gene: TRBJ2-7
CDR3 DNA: TGCGCCAGCAGCCCGACTAGCGGGTACGAGCAGTACTTC
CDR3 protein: CASSPTSGYEQYF

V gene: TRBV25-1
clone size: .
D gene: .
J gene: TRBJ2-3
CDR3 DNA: TGTGCCAGCAGTGAACTCGGCCAGGGGACAGATACGCAGTATTTT
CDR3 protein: CASSELGQGTDTQYF

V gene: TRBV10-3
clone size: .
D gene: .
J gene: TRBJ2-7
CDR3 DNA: TGTGCCATCAGTGACCCCTGGGCCCGTGAAGGAACCTACGAGCAGTACTTC
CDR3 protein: CAISDPWAREGTYEQYF